Presented here are 3 T cell receptor beta chains from one specimen sequenced in a study of shared clonotypes between healthy human individuals. Clones were sequenced by immunoSEQ multiplex PCR, and TCRdb holds only the in-frame ones, with some missing. The data hold about 520,000 clones, with roughly 95% observed a single time. What was sequenced was naive CD4+ T cells sorted from blood. This sample's subset: CD45RA+ positively selected. These receptors were collected from a woman aged 30 to 39 in good health.

The chain recombines TRBV4-1 with TRBJ2-7, with a weak D call TRBD2 (5 bases). Germline V gives CDR1 MGHRA, CDR2 YSYEKL. The CDR3 sequence is 15 residues long. The V end was cut by 0 bases, the J end by 6 bases, with 15 bases between. CDR3 in amino acids: CASSQDERGMLEQYF. The CDR3 DNA reads as TGCGCCAGCAGCCAAGATGAACGAGGGATGCTCGAGCAGTACTTC.

There are a few counts of this clone. The gene calls are TRBV10-1 and TRBJ2-7; 7 nucleotides line up with TRBD1. The CDR3 covers 15 residues. Germline-derived CDR1 and CDR2 are WNHNN and SYGVQD (reference sequence). V was clipped by 4 bases and J by 6 bases; unmatched bases: 12. CDR3 protein: CASSARPGQWFEQYF. The CDR3, as DNA: TGCGCCAGCAGTGCGCGCCCGGGACAGTGGTTCGAGCAGTACTTC.

The rearrangement links TRBV28 to TRBJ2-5; D is ambiguous. Trimming pared 8 bases from V and 7 bases from J, leaving 11 bases between. The germline gives CDR1 MDHEN, CDR2 SYDVKM. This CDR3 spans 11 amino acids. CDR3 coding DNA: TGTGCCAGCCGGTCGCATAGGACCCAGTACTTC. Amino acids: CASRSHRTQYF.